Following are 23 T cell receptor beta chains from one sample sequenced in a study of TIL therapy for anti-PD-1-resistant metastatic lung cancer. Sequencing used immunoSEQ v3. Sequencing used immunoSEQ multiplex PCR; TCRdb keeps in-frame clones, though not all of them. The sample has 95,000 or so clones, under 70% seen once. The time point is: pre-treatment sample, taken before nivolumab and TIL therapy. Tumor tissue came from excised metastases, mostly pleural nodules or supraclavicular lymph nodes. The sequencing here drew on tumor tissue, taken at baseline. The source of these receptors is a person aged 25 to 80 with non-small cell lung cancer.

The chain is built from TRBV6-2 or TRBV6-3 and TRBJ2-7; 10 bases agree with TRBD1. J was trimmed by 5 bases and V by 5 bases; bases with no gene match: 9. This CDR3 contains 15 residues. CDR1 and CDR2 from the germline V gene are MNHEY and SVGEGT. CDR3 residues: CASSGDWDRGNEQYF. CDR3 DNA: TGTGCCAGCAGTGGGGATTGGGACAGGGGAAACGAGCAGTACTTC.

This clone was seen repeatedly, ten times or more. The J gene is TRBJ2-1, the V gene TRBV7-9; no clear D gene. Germline V gene sequence: CDR1 SEHNR, CDR2 FQNEAQ (reference sequence). CDR3 size: 16 residues. V was trimmed by 0 bases and J by 8 bases, leaving 17 bases between them. As DNA, the CDR3 is TGTGCCAGCAGCTTAGCGGTGACCGAACAAGGCGATGAGCAGTTCTTC. Translated: CASSLAVTEQGDEQFF.

This clone turned up a few times. The chain has TRBV7-2 and TRBJ1-5; no firm D call. Trimming stripped 1 base from V and 0 bases from J, with 7 bases between. CDR1 and CDR2 (germline): SGHTA, FQGNSA. The CDR3 is 15 amino acids. CDR3 sequence (DNA): TGTGCCAGCAGCTTAGTGGCGAATAGCAATCAGCCCCAGCATTTT. Its protein is CASSLVANSNQPQHF.

CDR3 sequence reads: CASSFGRFGNTIYF. As DNA, the CDR3 is TGTGCCAGCAGTTTCGGGCGGTTTGGAAACACCATATATTTT. The chain uses TRBV28 and TRBJ1-3; no reliable D call. Trimming pared 3 bases from V and 3 bases from J, leaving 9 bases between. The CDR3 covers 14 residues. CDR1 is MDHEN, CDR2 SYDVKM, per germline. Looking up the rest from reference TRBV28 and TRBJ1-3 gives the full variable domain: DVKVTQSSRYLVKRTGEKVFLECVQDMDHENMFWYRQDPGLGLRLIYFSYDVKMKEKGDIPEGYSVSREKKERFSLILESASTNQTSMYLCASSFGRFGNTIYFGEGSWLTVV.

This chain joins TRBV6-5 and TRBJ1-1, with 8 bases aligning to TRBD1. With V trimmed by 6 bases and J by 2 bases, 8 bases remained unmatched. Germline lookup yields CDR1 MNHEY and CDR2 SVGAGI. The CDR3 length is 15 residues. CDR3 protein: CASRKWDRSNTEAFF. DNA of the CDR3: TGTGCCAGCAGAAAGTGGGACAGGTCCAACACTGAAGCTTTCTTT.

This clone was counted a few times. The V gene is TRBV27, the J gene TRBJ2-5, with 14 bases fitting TRBD2. Germline CDR1 is MNHEY and CDR2 is SMNVEV (reference sequence). This CDR3 comprises 13 residues. V was pared by 8 bases and J by 4 bases, with 0 bases of the junction left unmatched. In nucleotides, the CDR3 is TGTGCCAGCGGACTAGCGGGGGGAGAGACCCAGTACTTC. This codes for CASGLAGGETQYF.

The rearrangement uses TRBV6-5 and TRBJ1-6; possibly TRBD1 for D (6 bases). The V gene's germline CDR1 is MNHEY and CDR2 SVGAGI. The CDR3 has 15 amino acids. V was trimmed by 2 bases and J by 5 bases, leaving 10 bases between them. DNA for the CDR3: TGTGCCAGCAGTTACGGGACACATCATAATTCACCCCTCCACTTT. Translation: CASSYGTHHNSPLHF.

The V and J genes are TRBV11-3 and TRBJ2-1; 8 nucleotides align to TRBD2. Trimming removed 5 bases from V and 4 bases from J; junction bases left unmatched: 7. Germline V lookup: CDR1 SGHNT, CDR2 YENEEA. There are 15 residues in the CDR3. As DNA, the CDR3 is TGTGCCAGCAGCCGTGCCCTAGCGGGTTACAATGAGCAGTTCTTC. Its protein is CASSRALAGYNEQFF.

This clone occurred once. The V gene is TRBV6-1, the J gene TRBJ1-2; D is undetermined. The V end lost 2 bases, the J end lost 2 bases, and 24 bases lay between the germline ends. Germline loops: CDR1 MNHNS, CDR2 SASEGT. The CDR3 spans 19 residues. The CDR3 DNA sequence: TGTGCCAGCAGTGAACACCTGCCCGGGCGCTTGGAAAGGAACTATGGCTACACCTTC. Its protein is CASSEHLPGRLERNYGYTF.

V gene TRBV11-2 combines with J gene TRBJ1-4, with D unresolved. V lost 5 bases to trimming and J lost 14 bases, with 15 bases between them. Germline V lookup: CDR1 SGHAT, CDR2 FQNNGV. CDR3 length: 12 amino acids. CDR3 sequence reads: CASSELSSRLFF. For the CDR3, the DNA is TGTGCCAGCAGCGAATTATCGTCGAGGCTGTTTTTT.

The chain recombines TRBV27 with TRBJ2-3, with 7 bases identical to TRBD1. With 2 bases clipped from V and 4 bases from J, the junction kept 12 bases outside the gene matches. CDR3 length equals 17 residues. CDR1 and CDR2 from the germline V gene are MNHEY and SMNVEV (reference sequence). The CDR3 DNA reads as TGTGCCAGCAGTTTACTTAGGACAGGTTTCTTATCAGATACGCAGTATTTT. This encodes CASSLLRTGFLSDTQYF.

The CDR3 sequence is CASSLAAFLDEQYF. In DNA, the CDR3 is TGTGCCAGCAGCTTGGCGGCGTTTCTCGACGAGCAGTACTTC. The rearrangement joins TRBV5-6 to TRBJ2-7; D remains unclear. V was trimmed by 0 bases and J by 5 bases, leaving 12 bases between them. The CDR3 loop spans 14 amino acids. Germline assignment: CDR1 SGHDT and CDR2 YYEEEE.

The chain joins TRBV11-2 to TRBJ1-4; D is possibly TRBD1 (5 bases). The V gene lost 6 bases and the J gene lost 8 bases, with 13 bases spanning the gap. The length of the CDR3 is 13 residues. Germline V CDR1 and CDR2: SGHAT, FQNNGV. The CDR3: CASRLPGVEKLFF. DNA of the CDR3: TGTGCCAGCAGATTGCCGGGGGTCGAAAAACTGTTTTTT. The variable domain in full, completed from reference TRBV11-2 and TRBJ1-4, reads EAGVAQSPRYKIIEKRQSVAFWCNPISGHATLYWYQQILGQGPKLLIQFQNNGVVDDSQLPKDRFSAERLKGVDSTLKIQPAKLEDSAVYLCASRLPGVEKLFFGSGTQLSVL.

This clone has only one observation. The V call is TRBV3-1 (or the pseudogene TRBV3-2), the J call TRBJ2-1, with TRBD2 matching 8 bases. The V gene end was trimmed by 4 bases and the J gene end by 5 bases; junction bases not matched to a gene: 4. Germline V lookup: CDR1 LGHDT, CDR2 YNNKEL (reference sequence). CDR3 length: 14 amino acids. CDR3: CASSLGTRHNEQFF. CDR3 DNA: TGTGCCAGCAGCCTTGGGACTAGGCACAATGAGCAGTTCTTC.

The V gene is TRBV5-1, the J gene TRBJ1-2; D is unresolved. This CDR3 has 13 amino acids. CDR1 SGHRS and CDR2 YFSETQ come from the germline V gene. V was pared by 3 bases and J by 6 bases, with 12 bases between. Written as DNA, the CDR3 is TGCGCCAGCAGCTGGGATTCCGGAAATGGCTACACCTTC. Its translation is CASSWDSGNGYTF.

This CDR3 reads CASSPGTGAYEQYF. Here the CDR3 DNA reads TGTGCCAGCTCCCCTGGGACAGGAGCCTACGAGCAGTACTTC. The rearrangement links TRBV18 to TRBJ2-7; TRBD1 aligns across 8 bases. The CDR3 is made up of 14 amino acids. From germline, CDR1 is KGHSH and CDR2 LQKENI. With 6 bases clipped from V and 2 bases from J, the junction kept 6 bases outside the gene matches. Variable domain in full (rest from reference TRBV18 and TRBJ2-7): NAGVMQNPRHLVRRRGQEARLRCSPMKGHSHVYWYRQLPEEGLKFMVYLQKENIIDESGMPKERFSAEFPKEGPSILRIQQVVRGDSAAYFCASSPGTGAYEQYFGPGTRLTVT.

The chain joins TRBV6-5 to TRBJ1-1, with 8 bases matching TRBD1. Germline V lookup: CDR1 MNHEY, CDR2 SVGAGI. J lost 1 base, V lost 6 bases, and 7 bases had no gene match. The CDR3 totals 15 residues. CDR3 residues: CASSNSGTGNTEAFF. CDR3 bases: TGTGCCAGCAGCAACTCCGGGACAGGGAACACTGAAGCTTTCTTT.

CDR3 amino acids: CASSTYLGAVYGYTF. The CDR3 DNA reads as TGCGCCAGCAGCACCTACTTGGGGGCTGTCTATGGCTACACCTTC. The V call is TRBV5-1, the J call TRBJ1-2; D possibly corresponds to TRBD1 (6 bases). The CDR3 has 15 residues. The germline CDR1 and CDR2 sequences are SGHRS and YFSETQ. V was clipped by 4 bases and J by 4 bases, with 17 bases between them.

The chain couples TRBV7-9 to TRBJ1-2; 9 bases match TRBD1. CDR3 size: 15 residues. The germline CDR1 and CDR2 sequences are SEHNR and FQNEAQ (reference sequence). Trimming took 1 base from V and 1 from J; bases not matched to a gene: 1. This CDR3 is CASSLGTGVNYGYTF. The DNA for the CDR3 is TGTGCCAGCAGCTTAGGGACAGGGGTTAACTATGGCTACACCTTC. Complete variable domain (other parts from reference TRBV7-9 and TRBJ1-2): DTGVSQNPRHKITKRGQNVTFRCDPISEHNRLYWYRQTLGQGPEFLTYFQNEAQLEKSRLLSDRFSAERPKGSFSTLEIQRTEQGDSAMYLCASSLGTGVNYGYTFGSGTRLTVV.

This chain links TRBV9 with TRBJ2-3, with 8 bases identical to TRBD2. Germline CDR1 SGDLS, CDR2 YYNGEE. This CDR3 comprises 17 residues. V dropped 4 bases and J dropped 3; count of bases not matched to a gene: 13. The CDR3 sequence is CASSPRGGGIVTDTQYF. The CDR3 DNA follows: TGTGCCAGCAGCCCCCGAGGCGGGGGGATAGTAACAGATACGCAGTATTTT.

This sequence joins TRBV15 and TRBJ2-7, with 13 bases that match TRBD2. V shed 3 bases, J shed 2 bases, and the junction held 4 bases outside the gene matches. The CDR3 loop spans 16 amino acids. In germline, CDR1 is LNHNV, CDR2 YYDKDF (reference sequence). The CDR3 DNA reads TGTGCCACCAGCAGCGGACTAGCGGGAGTGGCCTACGAGCAGTACTTC. This codes for CATSSGLAGVAYEQYF.

The chain has TRBV29-1 and TRBJ2-3, with a possible D match to TRBD1 (6 bases). V dropped 1 base and J dropped 2 bases, with 16 bases sitting between them. There are 16 residues in the CDR3. Germline CDR1 SQVTM, CDR2 ANQGSEA. The CDR3 sequence is CSVEGFGDTTTDTQYF. CDR3 bases: TGCAGCGTTGAAGGATTTGGGGACACGACCACAGATACGCAGTATTTT.

The chain has TRBV21-1 and TRBJ2-2; TRBD2 is the table's D call and was not checked against the DNA. TRBV21-1 has pseudogene status. The CDR3 covers 19 residues. Here the CDR3 DNA reads TGTGCCAGCAGCGATTATGCCGGGACTAGCGGTCCGAACACCGGGGAGCTGTTTTTT. Protein: CASSDYAGTSGPNTGELFF.